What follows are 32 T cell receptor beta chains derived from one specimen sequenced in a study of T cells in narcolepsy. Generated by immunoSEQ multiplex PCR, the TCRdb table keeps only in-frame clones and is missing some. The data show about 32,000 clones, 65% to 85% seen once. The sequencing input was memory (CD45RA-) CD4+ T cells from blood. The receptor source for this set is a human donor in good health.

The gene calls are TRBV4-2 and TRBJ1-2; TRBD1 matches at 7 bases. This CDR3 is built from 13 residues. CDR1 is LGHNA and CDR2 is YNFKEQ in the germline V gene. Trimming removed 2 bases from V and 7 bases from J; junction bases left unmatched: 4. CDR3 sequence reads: CASSQTGAVGYTF. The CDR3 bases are TGTGCCAGCAGCCAAACAGGGGCAGTTGGCTACACCTTC.

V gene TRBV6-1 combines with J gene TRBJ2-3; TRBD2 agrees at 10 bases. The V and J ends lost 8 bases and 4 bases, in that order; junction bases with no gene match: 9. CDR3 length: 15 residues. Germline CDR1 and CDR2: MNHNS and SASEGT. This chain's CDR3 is CASLNSGRVSDTQYF. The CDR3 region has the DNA TGTGCCAGCCTTAACAGCGGGAGGGTTTCAGATACGCAGTATTTT.

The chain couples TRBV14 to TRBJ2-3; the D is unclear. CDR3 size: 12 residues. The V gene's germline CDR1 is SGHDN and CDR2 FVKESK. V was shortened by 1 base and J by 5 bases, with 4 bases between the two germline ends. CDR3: CASSQALDTQYF. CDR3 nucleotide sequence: TGTGCCAGCAGCCAAGCGTTAGATACGCAGTATTTT.

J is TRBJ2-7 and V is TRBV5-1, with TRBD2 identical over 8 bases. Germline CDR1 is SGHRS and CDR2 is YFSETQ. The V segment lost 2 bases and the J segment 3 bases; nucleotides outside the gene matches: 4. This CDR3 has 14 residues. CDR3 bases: TGCGCCAGCAGCTTTTCAAGCGGGAGCTACGAGCAGTACTTC. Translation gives CASSFSSGSYEQYF.

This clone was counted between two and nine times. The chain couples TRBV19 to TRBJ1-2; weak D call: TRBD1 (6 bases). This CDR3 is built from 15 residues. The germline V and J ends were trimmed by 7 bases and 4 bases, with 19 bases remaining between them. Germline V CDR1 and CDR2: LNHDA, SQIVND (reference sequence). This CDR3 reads CASTNGGRTPYGYTF. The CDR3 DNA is TGTGCCAGTACCAATGGGGGGCGTACACCCTATGGCTACACCTTC.

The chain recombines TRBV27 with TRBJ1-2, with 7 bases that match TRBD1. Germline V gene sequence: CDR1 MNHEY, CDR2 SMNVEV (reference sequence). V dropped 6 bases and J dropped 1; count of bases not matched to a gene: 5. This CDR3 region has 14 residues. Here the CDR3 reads CASRLTGNNYGYTF. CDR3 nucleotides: TGTGCCAGCAGGCTGACAGGGAATAACTATGGCTACACCTTC.

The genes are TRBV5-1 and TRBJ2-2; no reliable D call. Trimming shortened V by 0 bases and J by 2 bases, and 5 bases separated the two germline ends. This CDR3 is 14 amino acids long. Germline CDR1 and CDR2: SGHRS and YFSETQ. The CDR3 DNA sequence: TGCGCCAGCAGCTTGGCAGGTAACACCGGGGAGCTGTTTTTT. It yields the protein CASSLAGNTGELFF.

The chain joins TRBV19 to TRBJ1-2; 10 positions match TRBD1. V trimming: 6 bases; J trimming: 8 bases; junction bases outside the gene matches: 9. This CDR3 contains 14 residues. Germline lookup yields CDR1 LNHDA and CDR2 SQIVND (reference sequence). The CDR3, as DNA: TGTGCCAGTAGCCTGGACAGGGGGGTCCAAGGCTACACCTTC. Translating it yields CASSLDRGVQGYTF.

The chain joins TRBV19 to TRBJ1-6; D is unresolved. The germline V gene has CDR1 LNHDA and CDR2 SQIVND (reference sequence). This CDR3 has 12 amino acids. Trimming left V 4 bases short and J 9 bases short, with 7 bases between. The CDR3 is CASSTGISPLHF. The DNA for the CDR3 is TGTGCCAGTAGTACCGGGATTTCACCCCTCCACTTT.

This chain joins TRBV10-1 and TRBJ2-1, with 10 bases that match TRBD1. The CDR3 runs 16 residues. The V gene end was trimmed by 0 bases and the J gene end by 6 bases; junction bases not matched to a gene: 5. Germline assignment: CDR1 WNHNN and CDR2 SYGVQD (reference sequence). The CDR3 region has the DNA TGCGCCAGCAGTGAGTCGGGGACAGGGGCGTTCAATGAGCAGTTCTTC. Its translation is CASSESGTGAFNEQFF.

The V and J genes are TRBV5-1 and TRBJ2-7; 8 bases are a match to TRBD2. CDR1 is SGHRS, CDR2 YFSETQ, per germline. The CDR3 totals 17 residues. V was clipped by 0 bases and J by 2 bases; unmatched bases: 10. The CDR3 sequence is CASSLALGSGSPYEQYF. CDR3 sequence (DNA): TGCGCCAGCAGCTTGGCTCTCGGGAGCGGGAGCCCCTACGAGCAGTACTTC.

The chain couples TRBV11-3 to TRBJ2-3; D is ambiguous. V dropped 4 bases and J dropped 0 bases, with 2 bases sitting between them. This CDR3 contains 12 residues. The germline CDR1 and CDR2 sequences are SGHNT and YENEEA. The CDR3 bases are TGTGCCAGCAGCTATAGCACAGATACGCAGTATTTT. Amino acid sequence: CASSYSTDTQYF.

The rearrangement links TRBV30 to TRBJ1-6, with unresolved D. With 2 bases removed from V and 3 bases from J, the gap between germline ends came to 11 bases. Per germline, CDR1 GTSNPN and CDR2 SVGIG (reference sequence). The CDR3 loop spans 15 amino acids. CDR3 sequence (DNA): TGTGCCTGGAGTAGCTTACATGTCTATAATTCACCCCTCCACTTT. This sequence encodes CAWSSLHVYNSPLHF.

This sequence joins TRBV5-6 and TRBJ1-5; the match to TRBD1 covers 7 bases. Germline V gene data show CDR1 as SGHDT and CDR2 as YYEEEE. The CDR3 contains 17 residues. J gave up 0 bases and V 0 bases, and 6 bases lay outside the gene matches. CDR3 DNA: TGTGCCAGCAGCTTGGACAGGGGCCACAATAGCAATCAGCCCCAGCATTTT. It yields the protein CASSLDRGHNSNQPQHF. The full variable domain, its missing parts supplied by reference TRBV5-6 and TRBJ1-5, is DAGVTQSPTHLIKTRGQQVTLRCSPKSGHDTVSWYQQALGQGPQFIFQYYEEEERQRGNFPDRFSGHQFPNYSSELNVNALLLGDSALYLCASSLDRGHNSNQPQHFGDGTRLSIL.

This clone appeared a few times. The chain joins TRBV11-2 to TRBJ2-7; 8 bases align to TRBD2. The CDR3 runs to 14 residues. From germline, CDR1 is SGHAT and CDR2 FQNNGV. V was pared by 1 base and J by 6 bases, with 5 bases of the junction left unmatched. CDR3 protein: CASSLGGLAVEQYF. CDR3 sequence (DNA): TGTGCCAGCAGCTTAGGAGGACTAGCAGTCGAGCAGTACTTC.

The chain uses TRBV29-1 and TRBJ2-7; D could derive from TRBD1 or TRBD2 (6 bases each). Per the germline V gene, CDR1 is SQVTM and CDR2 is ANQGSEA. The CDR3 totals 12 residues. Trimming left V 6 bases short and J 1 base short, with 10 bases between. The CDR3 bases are TGCAGCGTGGGGGGCTTGTCCTACGAGCAGTACTTC. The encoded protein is CSVGGLSYEQYF.

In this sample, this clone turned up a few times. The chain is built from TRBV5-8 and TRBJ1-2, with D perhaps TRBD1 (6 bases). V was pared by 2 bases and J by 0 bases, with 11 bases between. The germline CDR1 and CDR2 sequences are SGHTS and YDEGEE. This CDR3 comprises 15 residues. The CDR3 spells CASSFGQTSNYGYTF. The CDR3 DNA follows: TGTGCCAGCAGCTTCGGACAGACCTCTAACTATGGCTACACCTTC. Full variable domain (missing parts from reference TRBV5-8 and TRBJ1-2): EAGVTQSPTHLIKTRGQQATLRCSPISGHTSVYWYQQALGLGLQFLLWYDEGEERNRGNFPPRFSGRQFPNYSSELNVNALELEDSALYLCASSFGQTSNYGYTFGSGTRLTVV.

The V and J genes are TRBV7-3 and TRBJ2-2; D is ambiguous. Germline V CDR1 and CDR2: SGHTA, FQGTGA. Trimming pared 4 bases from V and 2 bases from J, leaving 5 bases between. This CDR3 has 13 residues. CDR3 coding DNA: TGTGCCAGCAGCTACTCTAACACCGGGGAGCTGTTTTTT. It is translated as CASSYSNTGELFF.

The CDR3 bases are TGTGCCTGGAGTTTGAGACTCGGCTACGAGCAGTACTTC. This codes for CAWSLRLGYEQYF. The chain combines TRBV30 with TRBJ2-7; D uncertain. The CDR3 is 13 residues long. V was trimmed by 2 bases and J by 3 bases, leaving 11 bases between them. CDR1 and CDR2 from the germline V gene are GTSNPN and SVGIG (reference sequence).

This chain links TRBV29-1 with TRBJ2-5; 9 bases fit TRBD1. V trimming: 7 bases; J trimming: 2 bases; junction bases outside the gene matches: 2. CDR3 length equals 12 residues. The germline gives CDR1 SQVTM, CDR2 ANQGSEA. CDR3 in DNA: TGCAGCGCCGGACAGGGGCAAGAGACCCAGTACTTC. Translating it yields CSAGQGQETQYF.

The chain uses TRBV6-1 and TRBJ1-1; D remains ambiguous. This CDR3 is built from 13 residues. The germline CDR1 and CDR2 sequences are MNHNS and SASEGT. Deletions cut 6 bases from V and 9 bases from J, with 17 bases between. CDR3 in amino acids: CASRSSLGSQAFF. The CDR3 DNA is TGTGCCAGCAGGTCTTCGTTAGGGTCCCAAGCTTTCTTT.

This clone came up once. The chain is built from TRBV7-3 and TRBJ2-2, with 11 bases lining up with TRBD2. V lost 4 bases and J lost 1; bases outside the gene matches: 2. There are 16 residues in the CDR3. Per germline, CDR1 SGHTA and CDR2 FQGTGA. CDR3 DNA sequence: TGTGCCAGCAGCTCCGGACTAGCGGGGAACACCGGGGAGCTGTTTTTT. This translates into CASSSGLAGNTGELFF.

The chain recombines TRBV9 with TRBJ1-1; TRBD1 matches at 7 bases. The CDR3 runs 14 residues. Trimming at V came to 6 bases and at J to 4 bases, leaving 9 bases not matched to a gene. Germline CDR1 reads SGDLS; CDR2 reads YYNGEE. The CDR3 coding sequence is TGTGCCAGCAACCCGGGACAGCGAAGCACTGAAGCTTTCTTT. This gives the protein CASNPGQRSTEAFF.

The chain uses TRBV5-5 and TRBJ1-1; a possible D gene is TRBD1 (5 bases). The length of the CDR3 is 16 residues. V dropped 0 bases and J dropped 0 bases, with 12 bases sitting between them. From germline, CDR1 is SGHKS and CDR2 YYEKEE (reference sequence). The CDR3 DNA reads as TGTGCCAGCAGCTTGGCCCCCACAGGTATGAACACTGAAGCTTTCTTT. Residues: CASSLAPTGMNTEAFF.

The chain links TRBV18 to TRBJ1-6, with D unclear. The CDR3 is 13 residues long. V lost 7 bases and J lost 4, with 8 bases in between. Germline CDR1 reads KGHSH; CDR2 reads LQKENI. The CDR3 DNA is TGTGCCAGCTATCAGTCTTATAATTCACCCCTCCACTTT. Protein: CASYQSYNSPLHF.

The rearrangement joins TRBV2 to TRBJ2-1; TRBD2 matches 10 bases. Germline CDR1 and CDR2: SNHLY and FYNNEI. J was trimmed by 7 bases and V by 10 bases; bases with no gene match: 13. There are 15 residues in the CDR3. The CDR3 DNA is TGTGCCACTAAGCTAAGGAGCGGGAGGGGAAATGAGCAGTTCTTC. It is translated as CATKLRSGRGNEQFF. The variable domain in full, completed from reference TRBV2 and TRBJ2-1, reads EPEVTQTPSHQVTQMGQEVILRCVPISNHLYFYWYRQILGQKVEFLVSFYNNEISEKSEIFDDQFSVERPDGSNFTLKIRSTKLEDSAMYFCATKLRSGRGNEQFFGPGTRLTVL.

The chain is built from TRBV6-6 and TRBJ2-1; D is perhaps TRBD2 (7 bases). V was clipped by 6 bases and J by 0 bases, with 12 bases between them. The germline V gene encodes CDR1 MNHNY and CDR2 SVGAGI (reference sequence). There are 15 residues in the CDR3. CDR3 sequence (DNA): TGTGCCAGCAGAAAGGGGGGGAGCTCCTACAATGAGCAGTTCTTC. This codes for CASRKGGSSYNEQFF.

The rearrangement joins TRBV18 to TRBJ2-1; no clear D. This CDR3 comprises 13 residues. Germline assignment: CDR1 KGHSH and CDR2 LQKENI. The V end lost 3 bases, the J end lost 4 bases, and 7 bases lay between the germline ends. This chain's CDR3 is CASSPQVYNEQFF. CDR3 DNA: TGTGCCAGCTCACCGCAAGTATACAATGAGCAGTTCTTC.

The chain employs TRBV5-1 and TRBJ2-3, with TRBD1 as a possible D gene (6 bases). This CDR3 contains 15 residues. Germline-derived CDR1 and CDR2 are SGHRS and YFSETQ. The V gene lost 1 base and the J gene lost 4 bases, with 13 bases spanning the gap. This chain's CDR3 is CASSLTQGSSDTQYF. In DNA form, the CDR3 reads TGCGCCAGCAGCTTGACGCAGGGGTCGTCAGATACGCAGTATTTT.

The CDR3 nucleotides read TGTGCCAGCAGACGTACAGGGGAAGTTGGGGAGACCCAGTACTTC. Translated: CASRRTGEVGETQYF. This rearrangement joins TRBV6-5 to TRBJ2-5; 7 nucleotides align to TRBD1. The CDR3 loop spans 15 amino acids. CDR1 MNHEY and CDR2 SVGAGI come from the germline V gene. J gave up 5 bases and V 6 bases, and 12 bases lay outside the gene matches.

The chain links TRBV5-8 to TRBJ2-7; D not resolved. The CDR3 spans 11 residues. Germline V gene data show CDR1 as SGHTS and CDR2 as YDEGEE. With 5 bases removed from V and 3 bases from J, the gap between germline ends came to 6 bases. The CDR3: CASSAVYEQYF. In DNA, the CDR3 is TGTGCCAGCAGTGCCGTCTACGAGCAGTACTTC.

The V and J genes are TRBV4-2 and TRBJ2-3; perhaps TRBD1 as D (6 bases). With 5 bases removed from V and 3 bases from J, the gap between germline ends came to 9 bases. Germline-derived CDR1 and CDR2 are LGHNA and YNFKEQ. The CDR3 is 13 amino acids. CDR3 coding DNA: TGTGCCAGCAGCTTGGACAGTACAGATACGCAGTATTTT. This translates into CASSLDSTDTQYF.